Shown below are 21 T cell receptor beta chains from a single sample sequenced in a study of blood T cell repertoires in COVID-19. Here immunoSEQ multiplex PCR was the method, and the copy in TCRdb shows in-frame clones only, minus some. Here the sample spans some 270,000 clones, nearly 90% being singletons. Sequencing was done on a sample of peripheral blood. The receptors shown here come from a woman aged 55-75 years with COVID-19, enrolled during active disease.

The CDR3 nucleotides are TGTGCCAGCAGCTTACGGGGGAGCACTGAAGCTTTCTTT. Its translation is CASSLRGSTEAFF. The V call is TRBV7-3, the J call TRBJ1-1, with D possibly matching TRBD1 (5 bases). Trimming removed 2 bases from V and 4 bases from J, with 8 bases in between. Germline CDR1 and CDR2: SGHTA and FQGTGA. The CDR3 runs to 13 residues.

The chain employs TRBV7-2 and TRBJ1-1, with D uncertain. The CDR3 spans 14 residues. V lost 3 bases and J lost 1, with 9 bases in between. Germline CDR1 is SGHTA and CDR2 is FQGNSA. For the CDR3, the DNA is TGTGCCAGCAGCTTCTCAGGCAGGAACACTGAAGCTTTCTTT. Protein sequence: CASSFSGRNTEAFF.

The chain links TRBV29-1 to TRBJ2-3; perhaps TRBD1 as D (5 bases). This CDR3 is 14 amino acids long. Germline V gives CDR1 SQVTM, CDR2 ANQGSEA. Trimming removed 4 bases from V and 6 bases from J, with 17 bases in between. CDR3 loop: CSVGALGSGDTQYF. The DNA for the CDR3 is TGCAGCGTTGGGGCTTTAGGGTCAGGGGATACGCAGTATTTT.

The chain links TRBV14 to TRBJ1-4; no definite D call. The CDR3 runs 15 residues. V was shortened by 4 bases and J by 4 bases, with 13 bases between the two germline ends. Germline values: CDR1 SGHDN, CDR2 FVKESK. CDR3 loop: CASSPAGDLNEKLFF. The CDR3 DNA is TGTGCCAGCAGCCCCGCCGGAGACCTTAATGAAAAACTGTTTTTT.

The rearrangement uses TRBV6-1 and TRBJ2-7, with 7 bases identical to TRBD1. V trimming: 0 bases; J trimming: 2 bases; junction bases outside the gene matches: 1. From germline, CDR1 is MNHNS and CDR2 SASEGT. This CDR3 has 14 residues. CDR3 in DNA: TGTGCCAGCAGTGAAGCACAGGGGACCTACGAGCAGTACTTC. Its translation: CASSEAQGTYEQYF.

The chain joins TRBV29-1 to TRBJ1-1; D is ambiguous. V lost 4 bases to trimming and J lost 6 bases, with 9 bases between them. In germline, CDR1 is SQVTM, CDR2 ANQGSEA. The CDR3 spans 11 residues. CDR3: CSVARYPEAFF. CDR3 coding DNA: TGCAGCGTTGCTCGCTACCCTGAAGCTTTCTTT.

This clone has a single count. V and J are TRBV19 and TRBJ1-2; 11 bases map to TRBD1. V dropped 2 bases and J dropped 8; count of bases not matched to a gene: 4. Germline-derived CDR1 and CDR2 are LNHDA and SQIVND (reference sequence). CDR3 size: 14 residues. Here the CDR3 reads CASSIRTGGVGYTF. DNA for the CDR3: TGTGCCAGTAGTATACGGACAGGGGGCGTCGGCTACACCTTC.

This sequence joins TRBV4-2 and TRBJ2-5; maybe TRBD1 (6 bases). There are 16 residues in the CDR3. Between the trimmed V and J ends, which lost 1 base and 5 bases, there was a span of 17 bases. Per the germline V gene, CDR1 is LGHNA and CDR2 is YNFKEQ. In nucleotides, the CDR3 is TGTGCCAGCAGCCAAGCCTGGCTGGCAGGGGAGGAGACCCAGTACTTC. This gives the protein CASSQAWLAGEETQYF.

This chain connects TRBV2 to TRBJ1-6, with 7 bases fitting TRBD1. Per germline, CDR1 SNHLY and CDR2 FYNNEI. The ends lost 6 bases at V and 6 bases at J; junction bases unmatched: 5. The CDR3 runs to 14 residues. CDR3 sequence reads: CASRRDSLNSPLHF. CDR3 coding DNA: TGTGCCAGCAGACGGGACAGTCTTAATTCACCCCTCCACTTT.

The V and J genes are TRBV6-5 and TRBJ1-2; 7 nucleotides match TRBD1. The V gene end was trimmed by 3 bases and the J gene end by 5 bases; junction bases not matched to a gene: 6. The CDR3 is 14 residues long. Germline-derived CDR1 and CDR2 are MNHEY and SVGAGI. DNA of the CDR3: TGTGCCAGCAGTTATCGCGGACAGGCGTATGGCTACACCTTC. Amino acid sequence: CASSYRGQAYGYTF.

This chain uses TRBV4-3 with TRBJ1-5; D might be TRBD1 (6 bases). The CDR3 is made up of 13 amino acids. The germline gives CDR1 LGHNA, CDR2 YSLEER. V was shortened by 3 bases and J by 5 bases, with 8 bases between the two germline ends. CDR3 sequence (DNA): TGCGCCAGCAGCCAGGGGGCGGATCAGCCCCAGCATTTT. Translating gives CASSQGADQPQHF.

CDR3: CASSQPGQGLFQGRNEQFF. The CDR3 DNA reads as TGTGCCAGCAGCCAACCGGGACAGGGTTTGTTCCAGGGCAGGAATGAGCAGTTCTTC. The chain joins TRBV14 to TRBJ2-1, with 9 bases that match TRBD1. The CDR3 sequence is 19 residues long. V was clipped by 2 bases and J by 7 bases; unmatched bases: 18. Germline CDR1 and CDR2: SGHDN and FVKESK.

The J gene is TRBJ1-2, the V gene TRBV19; weak D call: TRBD1 (6 bases). Germline V gene data show CDR1 as LNHDA and CDR2 as SQIVND (reference sequence). The CDR3 is 14 residues long. V was pared by 6 bases and J by 0 bases, with 11 bases between. CDR3 amino acids: CASRSDSTNYGYTF. For the CDR3, the DNA is TGTGCCAGTAGATCGGACAGCACTAACTATGGCTACACCTTC.

The chain employs TRBV20-1 and TRBJ1-2; 8 nucleotides line up with TRBD1. The CDR3 covers 14 residues. Germline trimming cut 4 bases from V and 5 bases from J; bases unmatched to any gene: 9. Germline V CDR1 and CDR2: DFQATT, SNEGSKA (reference sequence). CDR3 in DNA: TGCAGTGCTACTGACAGGGGCCCAGCTTATGGCTACACCTTC. Protein product: CSATDRGPAYGYTF.

The chain carries TRBV11-2 and TRBJ1-4, with 7 bases lining up with TRBD1. This CDR3 spans 14 amino acids. Trimming removed 5 bases from V and 6 bases from J; junction bases left unmatched: 6. Germline V gives CDR1 SGHAT, CDR2 FQNNGV. Here the CDR3 reads CASSLGTAYEKLFF. The CDR3 nucleotides read TGTGCCAGCAGCCTCGGGACAGCCTATGAAAAACTGTTTTTT.

The CDR3 loop reads CASSFGSLDEQFF. For the CDR3, the DNA is TGCGCCAGCAGCTTTGGCAGTCTAGATGAGCAGTTCTTC. The chain employs TRBV5-1 and TRBJ2-1; D gene unclear. CDR3 size: 13 residues. CDR1 and CDR2 (germline): SGHRS, YFSETQ. The V end lost 2 bases, the J end lost 8 bases, and 11 bases lay between the germline ends.

This chain uses TRBV20-1 with TRBJ1-1; D not certain. Germline V gene lookup returns CDR1 DFQATT and CDR2 SNEGSKA (reference sequence). This CDR3 has 10 residues. V shed 6 bases and J shed 8 bases, with 10 bases lying between them. The CDR3 is CSATETEAFF. CDR3 DNA: TGCAGTGCCACTGAAACCGAAGCTTTCTTT.

The chain carries TRBV7-2 and TRBJ2-2, with a possible D match to TRBD1 (6 bases). CDR1 and CDR2 (germline): SGHTA, FQGNSA. This CDR3 is 13 amino acids long. The V and J ends lost 7 bases and 5 bases respectively, with 11 bases between them. CDR3 region: CASTPGVTGELFF. The CDR3, as DNA: TGTGCCAGCACCCCAGGGGTTACCGGGGAGCTGTTTTTT.

The chain links TRBV15 to TRBJ1-2; TRBD1 matches 7 bases. Germline V gene sequence: CDR1 LNHNV, CDR2 YYDKDF (reference sequence). V lost 2 bases and J lost 8; bases outside the gene matches: 20. The CDR3 is 18 amino acids. CDR3 region: CATSRYPLEGASLRGYTF. CDR3 DNA: TGTGCCACCAGCAGATACCCCCTGGAGGGGGCCTCTTTGAGGGGCTACACCTTC. Variable domain in full (rest from reference TRBV15 and TRBJ1-2): DAMVIQNPRYQVTQFGKPVTLSCSQTLNHNVMYWYQQKSSQAPKLLFHYYDKDFNNEADTPDNFQSRRPNTSFCFLDIRSPGLGDTAMYLCATSRYPLEGASLRGYTFGSGTRLTVV.

This clone was seen only once. The chain is built from TRBV20-1 and TRBJ1-2; D might be TRBD1 (6 bases). Trimming took 2 bases from V and 12 from J, leaving 7 bases between them. Germline CDR1 DFQATT, CDR2 SNEGSKA (reference sequence). The CDR3 contains 9 residues. The CDR3, as DNA: TGCAGTGCTAGAAAGGGGGACACCTTC. It codes for CSARKGDTF.

V is TRBV7-9 and J is TRBJ1-1; 8 nucleotides match TRBD1. This CDR3 region has 15 residues. V shed 8 bases and J 4 bases; nucleotides not matched to a gene: 12. Germline V gives CDR1 SEHNR, CDR2 FQNEAQ (reference sequence). CDR3 region: CASHDRGLGGTEAFF. Here the CDR3 DNA reads TGTGCCAGCCACGACAGGGGCCTGGGGGGCACTGAAGCTTTCTTT. Using reference TRBV7-9 and TRBJ1-1 for the parts outside the CDR3, the full variable domain is DTGVSQNPRHKITKRGQNVTFRCDPISEHNRLYWYRQTLGQGPEFLTYFQNEAQLEKSRLLSDRFSAERPKGSFSTLEIQRTEQGDSAMYLCASHDRGLGGTEAFFGQGTRLTVV.